The present T cell receptor beta chain was sequenced within a study of T cell responses to AZD1222 COVID-19 vaccine. About the study: Researchers grouped second doses given at about 4 or about 12 weeks into one pool.

In regard to this clone: Its antigen remains unknown.

This CDR3 is built from 14 residues. From germline, CDR1 is MDHEN and CDR2 SYDVKM. With 1 base removed from V and 4 bases from J, the gap between germline ends came to 10 bases. General study points: Distributed over spike, vaccine-associated CD4 TCRs predominated at 160-218 and 743-854. Samples come after the peak T cell response, not at day 14. Compared with day 0, the breadth and depth of the Spike-specific TCR repertoire rose significantly after two doses of AZD1222.

Assay used: immunoSEQ multiplex PCR; TCRdb lists only in-frame clones, some missing. The sample has some 120,000 clones, around 90% seen once. The chain couples TRBV28 to TRBJ1-2, with a tentative D call TRBD1 (5 bases). The sequence derives from an adult in good health. This material consisted of peripheral blood, taken on day 0 of AZD1222 vaccination. The chain's CDR3 is CASSLSQGTYGYTF. The CDR3 nucleotides are TGTGCCAGCAGTTTATCTCAGGGTACCTATGGCTACACCTTC.